The present TCR beta chain was sequenced within a study of blood T cells in healthy people across ages. Points from the study as a whole: Older individuals had lower TCR beta diversity per million T cells (the decline was roughly linear).

Concerning this clonotype: Its antigen is unknown.

This CDR3 is built from 15 residues. With 4 bases removed from V and 3 bases from J, the gap between germline ends came to 16 bases. Germline CDR1 and CDR2: SGHTA and FQGNSA. A J-beta primer mix and a sample-barcoded 5' primer were used in a second PCR of roughly 6 to 11 cycles. TCRdb reprocessed the 5' RACE reads via MiXCR and lists one record per CDR3 protein. The table shows around 520,000 distinct CDR3 sequences, with 27% occurring only once. These sequences were also reported in another study, on T cells of mothers and their children.

This sequence was found in a boy between 2 and 10 years old in good health. The sample consisted of blood. The chain joins TRBV7-2 to TRBJ2-7, with a weak D call TRBD1 (6 bases). The CDR3 DNA is TGTGCCAGCAGCTCAACAGGGACGTCCTACTACGAGCAGTACTTC. Amino acids: CASSSTGTSYYEQYF.